The source of this T cell receptor (beta chain) is a study of CD8+ T cells in alopecia areata. Germline V lookup: CDR1 SGHRS, CDR2 YFSETQ. The CDR3 is made up of 13 amino acids. V lost 5 bases, J lost 5 bases, and 14 bases lay in between. The treatment is: oral pan-JAK inhibitor, 5-10 mg twice daily. Following RNA extraction, reverse transcription yielded cDNA that acted as the sequencing template. Libraries were prepared by immunoSEQ multiplex PCR; TCRdb keeps only in-frame clonotypes and omits some of them. Among some 220,000 clones listed, more than 45% were seen once. The sequencing here drew on CD4+ T cells sorted from blood, taken at week 4, from a patient treated with tofacitinib. The receptor was isolated from a human donor with alopecia areata. The chain carries TRBV5-1 and TRBJ2-7, with D unresolved. This CDR3 reads CASSLRGVDEQYF. CDR3 DNA sequence: TGCGCCAGCAGTTTGAGAGGAGTCGACGAGCAGTACTTC.